One and the same sample provided the 10 T cell receptor beta chains below, sequenced in a study of blood T cell repertoires in COVID-19. Assay used: immunoSEQ multiplex PCR; TCRdb lists only in-frame clones, some missing. Here the sample spans about 59,000 clones, 91% being singletons. Sequencing input: peripheral blood. The receptor set was obtained from a human donor in a cohort sampled during active COVID-19.

This chain connects TRBV6-5 to TRBJ1-2, with 9 nucleotides matching TRBD1. The CDR3 totals 15 residues. Germline trimming cut 4 bases from V and 5 bases from J; bases unmatched to any gene: 8. Germline values: CDR1 MNHEY, CDR2 SVGAGI. CDR3 DNA sequence: TGTGCCAGCAGTTCATCCGGGACAGGGCCTTATGGCTACACCTTC. It translates to CASSSSGTGPYGYTF.

The chain combines TRBV19 with TRBJ2-7; D might be TRBD2 (5 bases). V lost 9 bases and J 5 bases, leaving 14 bases between the germline ends. The CDR3 contains 12 residues. CDR1 LNHDA and CDR2 SQIVND come from the germline V gene (reference sequence). Written as DNA, the CDR3 is TGTGCCAGGGGGAGAGTGTCCCACGAGCAGTACTTC. It codes for CARGRVSHEQYF.

The chain couples TRBV4-1 to TRBJ1-4; D is unresolved. This CDR3 is 16 amino acids long. Trimming shortened V by 4 bases and J by 8 bases, and 20 bases separated the two germline ends. Germline lookup yields CDR1 MGHRA and CDR2 YSYEKL. The CDR3 sequence: CASSPYGGLSLEKLFF. CDR3 DNA: TGCGCCAGCAGCCCCTACGGAGGGCTAAGTTTGGAAAAACTGTTTTTT.

The chain carries TRBV15 and TRBJ2-7; D not resolved. This CDR3 spans 15 amino acids. Germline loops: CDR1 LNHNV, CDR2 YYDKDF (reference sequence). With 0 bases removed from V and 0 bases from J, the gap between germline ends came to 9 bases. The CDR3 region has the DNA TGTGCCACCAGCAGAGATCGCCTGGCCTCCTACGAGCAGTACTTC. Amino acid sequence: CATSRDRLASYEQYF. The variable domain in full, with the rest retrieved from reference TRBV15 and TRBJ2-7, is DAMVIQNPRYQVTQFGKPVTLSCSQTLNHNVMYWYQQKSSQAPKLLFHYYDKDFNNEADTPDNFQSRRPNTSFCFLDIRSPGLGDTAMYLCATSRDRLASYEQYFGPGTRLTVT.

This rearrangement joins TRBV21-1 to TRBJ2-4; the DNA was not used to check the table's D call, TRBD2. TRBV21-1 has pseudogene status. The CDR3 sequence is 17 residues long. CDR3 bases: TGTGCCAGCAGCAAAGACGGCCACCCGAGGGCCAAAAACATTCAGTACTTC. It is translated as CASSKDGHPRAKNIQYF.

This rearrangement joins TRBV3-1 (or the pseudogene TRBV3-2) to TRBJ1-6; D call uncertain. Trimming removed 1 base from V and 0 bases from J, with 4 bases in between. The CDR3 contains 15 residues. Germline CDR1 is LGHDT and CDR2 is YNNKEL (reference sequence). CDR3 loop: CASSQGGSYNSPLHF. DNA for the CDR3: TGTGCCAGCAGCCAAGGAGGCTCCTATAATTCACCCCTCCACTTT.

This clone came up once. V and J are TRBV6-5 and TRBJ2-3; 11 bases map to TRBD2. Germline V gene lookup returns CDR1 MNHEY and CDR2 SVGAGI. V gave up 11 bases and J gave up 2 bases; unmatched junction bases: 6. The CDR3 has 14 amino acids. CDR3 sequence (DNA): TGTGCCGGATCTAGCGGGGGGCTCACAGATACGCAGTATTTT. Residues: CAGSSGGLTDTQYF.

The rearrangement joins TRBV3-1 (or the pseudogene TRBV3-2) to TRBJ2-7; 9 positions match TRBD1. The J segment lost 5 bases and the V segment lost 4 bases, leaving 6 bases of the junction unmatched. The CDR3 loop spans 14 amino acids. The germline V gene encodes CDR1 LGHDT and CDR2 YNNKEL (reference sequence). The CDR3 spells CASSPGQGMDEQYF. CDR3 bases: TGTGCCAGCAGCCCCGGACAGGGGATGGACGAGCAGTACTTC.

The chain employs TRBV6-5 and TRBJ2-1; D is ambiguous. Germline V gene sequence: CDR1 MNHEY, CDR2 SVGAGI. V was trimmed by 6 bases and J by 3 bases, leaving 6 bases between them. The CDR3 consists of 12 residues. The CDR3 protein is CASSPNYNEQFF. The CDR3 coding sequence is TGTGCCAGCAGCCCCAACTACAATGAGCAGTTCTTC.

This chain links TRBV4-1 with TRBJ2-7; 10 nucleotides agree with TRBD1. With 1 base clipped from V and 4 bases from J, the junction kept 4 bases outside the gene matches. The V gene's germline CDR1 is MGHRA and CDR2 YSYEKL. The CDR3 runs to 15 residues. In nucleotides, the CDR3 is TGCGCCAGCAGCCAAGGACAGGGGGCGTTATACGAGCAGTACTTC. This codes for CASSQGQGALYEQYF.